Presented here are 21 T cell receptor beta chains from one specimen sequenced in a study of CD8+ T cells in alopecia areata. Extraction and reverse transcription of RNA yielded cDNA as the sequencing template. Libraries were prepared by immunoSEQ multiplex PCR; TCRdb keeps only in-frame clonotypes and omits some of them. The counts give around 290,000 clones, none of them seen only once; more than 0.95% is held by the top ten. After pooling, cutaneous lymph node cells were sorted with CD4, CD8alpha, NKG2D, NKG2ACE and other markers. The sample comprised CD4+ T cells sorted from a lymph node. The receptors shown here come from a C3H/HeJ mouse with alopecia areata. This line is of MHC haplotype H2-k.

A word on this clone: Gene names follow the mouse nomenclature. Other DNA sequences in the same sample also yield this CDR3. The CDR3 bases that were read are TGTGCCAGCAGCCAGGGGAGGAACACA. Its translation: CASSQGRNT. The whole CDR3 is CASSQGRNTEVFF. The rearrangement uses TRBV5 and TRBJ1-1; D is undetermined. The read halts 4 residues ahead of the CDR3 end, with the missing end drawn from the germline J gene. There are 13 residues in the CDR3. Trimming stripped 3 bases from V and 1 base from J, with 6 bases between. CDR1 LGHNA and CDR2 YNLKQL come from the germline V gene (reference sequence).

Notes on this clone: These gene names are mouse names. The sequenced fragment ends 4 residues before the CDR3 boundary, so the rest is inferred from the germline J gene. The chain recombines TRBV1 with TRBJ2-2; D might be TRBD1 (6 bases). The CDR3 loop spans 15 amino acids. The V gene lost 4 bases and the J gene lost 0 bases, with 9 bases spanning the gap. Germline V gives CDR1 NSQYPW, CDR2 LRSPGD (reference sequence). The sequenced CDR3 bases are TGCACCTGCAGTGAGGACAGCTCAAACACCGGG. Protein: CTCSEDSSNTG. The full CDR3 reads CTCSEDSSNTGQLYF.

At least ten counts were recorded for this clone. Gene labels here are mouse ones. From the germline J gene comes the end of the CDR3, since the read stops 4 residues before it. J is TRBJ1-2 and V is TRBV13-1; 8 bases are shared with TRBD1. This CDR3 is built from 14 residues. V dropped 6 bases and J dropped 0; count of bases not matched to a gene: 4. Germline V gene lookup returns CDR1 NSHNY and CDR2 SYGAGN. CDR3 bases read: TGTGCCAGCAAAAAGGGACAGGCAAACTCC. Its protein is CASKKGQANS. The entire CDR3 sequence reads CASKKGQANSDYTF.

This clone occurred many times. Genes and germline are mouse. The observed sequence ends 4 residues before the CDR3 terminus, with the missing tail filled in from the germline J gene. The chain combines TRBV19 with TRBJ2-1, with 7 bases matching TRBD1. CDR1 and CDR2 (germline): FNHDT, SITEND (reference sequence). This CDR3 contains 14 residues. The ends lost 2 bases at V and 3 bases at J; junction bases unmatched: 2. The CDR3 sequence is CASSMGDSYAEQFF. The sequenced CDR3 bases are TGTGCCAGCAGTATGGGGGACAGCTATGCT.

In its sample, this clone was seen a few times. Mouse gene names and germline throughout. The read halts 3 residues ahead of the CDR3 end, with the missing end drawn from the germline J gene. The chain has TRBV13-2 and TRBJ1-6, with 10 bases fitting TRBD1. TRBJ1-6 is annotated as an ORF whose role is uncertain. CDR3 length equals 14 residues. Germline trimming cut 3 bases from V and 8 bases from J; bases unmatched to any gene: 2. Germline assignment: CDR1 NNHNN and CDR2 SYGAGS (reference sequence). The CDR3 sequence is CASGAGTGDSPLYF. CDR3 DNA, as far as it was read: TGTGCCAGCGGTGCCGGGACAGGGGATTCGCCC.

As to this clone: Gene names follow the mouse nomenclature. Read data end 4 residues before the CDR3 end; the end is taken from the germline J gene. This chain links TRBV19 with TRBJ2-2, with 8 positions matching TRBD1. Germline trimming cut 0 bases from V and 1 base from J; bases unmatched to any gene: 2. Germline-derived CDR1 and CDR2 are FNHDT and SITEND (reference sequence). There are 16 residues in the CDR3. CDR3 DNA, as far as it was read: TGTGCCAGCAGTATAGGGACAGGGCGAAACACCGGG. As protein: CASSIGTGRNTG. The full CDR3 is CASSIGTGRNTGQLYF.

This clone was counted only a few times. Gene names follow the mouse nomenclature. CDR3 amino acids: CTCSGGDRDEQYF. The part of the CDR3 DNA that was read is TGCACCTGCAGTGGGGGAGACAGGGAT. The V and J genes are TRBV1 and TRBJ2-7, with 7 bases lining up with TRBD1. Read sequence stops 4 residues before the CDR3 end, and the germline J gene provides the missing end. Germline CDR1 and CDR2: NSQYPW and LRSPGD (reference sequence). There are 13 residues in the CDR3.

A few counts support this clone. Gene names denote mouse genes. The DNA ends 4 residues before the CDR3 does, and the rest of the CDR3 is filled in from the germline J gene. V and J are TRBV19 and TRBJ2-3, with D possibly matching TRBD2 (6 bases). Germline assignment: CDR1 FNHDT and CDR2 SITEND (reference sequence). The CDR3 extends over 14 amino acids. V lost 10 bases and J lost 1, with 16 bases in between. The DNA read from the CDR3 is TGTGCCGACTCCCGGGACTCGGGTGCAGAA. It specifies CADSRDSGAE. The full CDR3 protein is CADSRDSGAETLYF.

This clone was picked up many times. Mouse names are used for the genes. The read is 4 residues too short to cover the CDR3 end, so that end is filled in from the germline J gene. The sample has other DNA sequences that encode this CDR3 too. This chain links TRBV5 with TRBJ2-1, with TRBD2 matching 9 bases. The germline V gene has CDR1 LGHNA and CDR2 YNLKQL (reference sequence). The V segment lost 4 bases and the J segment 1 base; nucleotides outside the gene matches: 5. The CDR3 runs to 16 residues. The CDR3 spells CASSPQGTGNYAEQFF. The CDR3 DNA, read in part, is TGTGCCAGCAGCCCCCAAGGGACTGGGAACTATGCT.

This clone occurred a few times. Genes here carry mouse names. The CDR3 extends 4 residues past the end of the read, so its final part is completed from the germline J gene. This sequence joins TRBV31 and TRBJ2-1; 8 nucleotides agree with TRBD2. With 1 base clipped from V and 4 bases from J, the junction kept 3 bases outside the gene matches. This CDR3 comprises 14 residues. Germline V lookup: CDR1 GKSSPN, CDR2 SITVG. CDR3 residues: CAWSPRTGYAEQFF. The part of the CDR3 DNA that was read is TGTGCCTGGAGTCCTCGGACTGGGTATGCT.

Of note for this clone: These gene names are mouse names. The read halts 4 residues ahead of the CDR3 end, with the missing end drawn from the germline J gene. The rearrangement joins TRBV5 to TRBJ2-7; TRBD2 agrees at 8 bases. This CDR3 region has 15 residues. In germline, CDR1 is LGHNA, CDR2 YNLKQL (reference sequence). J gave up 0 bases and V 4 bases, and 5 bases lay outside the gene matches. Here the CDR3 reads CASSPSGLVSYEQYF. The CDR3 DNA, read in part, is TGTGCCAGCAGCCCCTCGGGACTGGTCTCCTAT.

The sample holds a few counts of this clone. The listed genes are named as in mouse. The read falls 4 residues short of the CDR3 end, and the missing part is taken from the germline J gene. This chain uses TRBV17 with TRBJ2-4; D is possibly TRBD1 (5 bases). The ends were cut back, 3 bases at V and 1 base at J, with 14 bases in the middle. This CDR3 region has 16 residues. CDR1 and CDR2 from the germline V gene are MNHDT and YYDKIL. CDR3 protein: CASSRERGLGQNTLYF. The sequenced part of the CDR3 DNA is TGTGCTAGCAGTAGGGAAAGGGGATTGGGTCAAAAC.

Notes on this clone: Genes and germline come from the mouse. The read is 4 residues too short to cover the CDR3 end, so that end is filled in from the germline J gene. The V and J genes are TRBV13-1 and TRBJ1-2; D may be TRBD1 (5 bases). Germline CDR1 is NSHNY and CDR2 is SYGAGN. The CDR3 has 15 amino acids. The germline V and J ends were trimmed by 3 bases and 2 bases, with 14 bases remaining between them. CDR3 DNA (partial): TGTGCCAGCAGTGCTCGCAGGGAAAGGAACTCC. Protein product: CASSARRERNS. The CDR3 in full is CASSARRERNSDYTF.

The table lists this clone with a few counts. Genes here carry mouse names. The read gets to within 4 residues of the CDR3 end, and the germline J gene fills in the rest. The J gene is TRBJ2-3, the V gene TRBV1; 8 nucleotides align to TRBD2. The CDR3 covers 17 residues. V dropped 0 bases and J dropped 0; count of bases not matched to a gene: 5. Germline loops: CDR1 NSQYPW, CDR2 LRSPGD (reference sequence). CDR3 DNA (partial): TGCACCTGCAGTGCAGATGGTGGGGGGGGTAGTGCAGAA. This sequence encodes CTCSADGGGGSAE. The whole CDR3 protein reads CTCSADGGGGSAETLYF. The full variable domain, with the rest looked up from reference TRBV1 and TRBJ2-3, is VTLLEQNPRWRLVPRGQAVNLRCILKNSQYPWMSWYQQDLQKQLQWLFTLRSPGDKEVKSLPGADYLATRVTDTELRLQVANMSQGRTLYCTCSADGGGGSAETLYFGSGTRLTVL.

This clone has only a few counts. Gene names are the mouse ones. The read finishes 4 residues shy of the CDR3 end, and the germline J gene is used to complete it. The V call is TRBV1, the J call TRBJ2-3; weak D call: TRBD2 (5 bases). This CDR3 has 14 amino acids. Per germline, CDR1 NSQYPW and CDR2 LRSPGD (reference sequence). The covered CDR3 bases are TGCACCTGCAGTGCAGATCCGCTGGGAGAA. It encodes CTCSADPLGE. Given in full, the CDR3 is CTCSADPLGETLYF.

The sample holds a few counts of this clone. Gene names denote mouse genes. Coverage ceases 4 residues before the CDR3 finishes, and the germline J gene fills in the end. Other DNA variants within this sample encode the same CDR3. The chain links TRBV13-1 to TRBJ2-5; 7 bases line up with TRBD2. Looked up from germline, CDR1 is NSHNY and CDR2 is SYGAGN. The CDR3 covers 14 residues. The ends lost 0 bases at V and 3 bases at J; junction bases unmatched: 1. The CDR3 reads CASSDALGQDTQYF. Incomplete CDR3 DNA: TGTGCCAGCAGTGATGCACTGGGGCAAGAC.

This clone turned up a few times. Each gene name is a mouse one. This sample also contains other DNA sequences that code for the same CDR3. The CDR3 DNA, read in part, is TGTGCCAGCAGTGGGGACTGGGGTCAAGAC. It codes for CASSGDWGQD. The complete CDR3 reads CASSGDWGQDTQYF. The genes are TRBV13-3 and TRBJ2-5, with TRBD2 matching 10 bases. The read comes to an end 4 residues before the CDR3 does, leaving the germline J gene to fill in the end. The CDR3 covers 14 residues. CDR1 NNHDY and CDR2 SYVADS come from the germline V gene. V lost 3 bases and J lost 3; bases outside the gene matches: 1.

Note on this clone: Genes here carry mouse names. The missing CDR3 end, 3 residues past where the read stops, is filled in from the germline J gene. The chain couples TRBV1 to TRBJ1-6; D might be TRBD1 (6 bases). TRBJ1-6 qualifies as an ORF whose function is uncertain. The CDR3 has 14 residues. Between the trimmed V and J ends, which lost 4 bases and 6 bases, there was a span of 10 bases. The germline CDR1 and CDR2 sequences are NSQYPW and LRSPGD (reference sequence). Incomplete CDR3 DNA: TGCACCTGCAGTGACAGGGAGAGTAATTCGCCC. It codes for CTCSDRESNSP. In full, the CDR3 is CTCSDRESNSPLYF.

As regards this clone: Mouse gene names and germline throughout. The CDR3 end lies 4 residues beyond the end of the read and is filled in from the germline J gene. Other DNA variants within this sample encode the same CDR3. The rearrangement joins TRBV13-1 to TRBJ2-5; 9 positions match TRBD2. This CDR3 region has 14 residues. Trimming cost V 4 bases and J 3 bases; bases outside gene matches: 3. Germline V gene lookup returns CDR1 NSHNY and CDR2 SYGAGN. CDR3 bases read: TGTGCCAGCAGTTCACTGGGGGGACAAGAC. The encoded protein is CASSSLGGQD. The full CDR3 is CASSSLGGQDTQYF.

The table lists this clone with a few counts. The genes and germline here are from mouse. From the germline J gene comes the end of the CDR3, since the read stops 4 residues before it. The V gene is TRBV31, the J gene TRBJ2-4; D is unclear. Trimming pared 0 bases from V and 0 bases from J, leaving 4 bases between. The germline V gene encodes CDR1 GKSSPN and CDR2 SITVG. The CDR3 length is 13 residues. The covered CDR3 bases are TGTGCCTGGAGTCTCCCTAGTCAAAAC. This translates into CAWSLPSQN. The whole CDR3 protein is CAWSLPSQNTLYF.

Concerning this clone: The genes are named according to mouse. Read sequence stops 3 residues before the CDR3 end, and the germline J gene provides the missing end. This chain uses TRBV1 with TRBJ1-6, with 8 bases fitting TRBD1. TRBJ1-6 is known as an ORF, though its function is uncertain. Germline loops: CDR1 NSQYPW, CDR2 LRSPGD (reference sequence). The CDR3 covers 15 residues. The junction had 5 bases not matched to a gene; V was cut back by 3 bases and J by 7 bases. The CDR3 spells CTCSARTGWNSPLYF. Incomplete CDR3 DNA: TGCACCTGCAGTGCGCGGACAGGGTGGAATTCGCCC.